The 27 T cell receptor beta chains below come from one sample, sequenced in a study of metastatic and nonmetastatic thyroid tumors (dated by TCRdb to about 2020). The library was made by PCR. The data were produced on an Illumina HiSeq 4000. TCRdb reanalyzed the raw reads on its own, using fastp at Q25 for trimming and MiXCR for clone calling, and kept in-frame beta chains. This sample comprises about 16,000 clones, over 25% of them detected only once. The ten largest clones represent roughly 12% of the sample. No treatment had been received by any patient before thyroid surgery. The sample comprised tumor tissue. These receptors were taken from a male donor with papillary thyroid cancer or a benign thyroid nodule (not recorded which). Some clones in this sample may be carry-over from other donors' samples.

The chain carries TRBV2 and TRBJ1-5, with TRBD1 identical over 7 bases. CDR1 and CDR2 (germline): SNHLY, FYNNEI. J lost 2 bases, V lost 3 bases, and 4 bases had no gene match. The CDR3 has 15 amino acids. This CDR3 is CASSDWGQRNQPQHF. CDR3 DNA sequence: TGTGCCAGCAGTGATTGGGGACAGCGCAATCAGCCCCAGCATTTT.

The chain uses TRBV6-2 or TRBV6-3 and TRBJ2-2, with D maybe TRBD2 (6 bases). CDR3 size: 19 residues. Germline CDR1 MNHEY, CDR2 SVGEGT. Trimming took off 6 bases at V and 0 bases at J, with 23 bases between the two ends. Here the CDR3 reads CASRAGGTRQPTNTGELFF. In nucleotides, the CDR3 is TGTGCCAGCAGAGCCGGAGGGACTCGCCAACCCACGAACACCGGGGAGCTGTTTTTT.

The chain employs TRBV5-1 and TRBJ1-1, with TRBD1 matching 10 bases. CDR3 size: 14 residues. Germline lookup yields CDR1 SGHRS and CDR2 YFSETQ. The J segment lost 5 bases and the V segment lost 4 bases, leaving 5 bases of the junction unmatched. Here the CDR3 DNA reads TGCGCCAGCAGCGTCCGGGACAGGGGAACTGAAGCTTTCTTT. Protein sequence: CASSVRDRGTEAFF.

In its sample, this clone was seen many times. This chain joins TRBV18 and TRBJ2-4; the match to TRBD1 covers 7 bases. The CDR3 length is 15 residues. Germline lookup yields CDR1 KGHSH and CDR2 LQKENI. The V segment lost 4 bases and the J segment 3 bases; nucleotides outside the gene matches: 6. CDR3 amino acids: CASSRQQGYKNIQYF. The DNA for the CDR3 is TGTGCCAGCTCACGTCAACAGGGGTACAAAAACATTCAGTACTTC.

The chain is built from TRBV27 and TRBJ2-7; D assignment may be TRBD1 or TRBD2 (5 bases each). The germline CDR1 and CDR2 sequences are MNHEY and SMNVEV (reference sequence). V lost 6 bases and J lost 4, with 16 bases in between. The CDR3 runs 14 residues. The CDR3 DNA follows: TGTGCCAGCAGCACAACGGGGCCTACGTACGAGCAGTACTTC. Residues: CASSTTGPTYEQYF.

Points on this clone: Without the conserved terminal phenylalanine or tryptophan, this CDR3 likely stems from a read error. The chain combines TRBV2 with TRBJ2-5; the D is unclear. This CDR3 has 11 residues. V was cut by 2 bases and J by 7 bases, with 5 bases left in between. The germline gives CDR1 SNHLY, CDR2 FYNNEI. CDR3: CASSEQMTQYS. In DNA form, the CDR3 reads TGTGCCAGCAGTGAACAGATGACCCAGTACTCC.

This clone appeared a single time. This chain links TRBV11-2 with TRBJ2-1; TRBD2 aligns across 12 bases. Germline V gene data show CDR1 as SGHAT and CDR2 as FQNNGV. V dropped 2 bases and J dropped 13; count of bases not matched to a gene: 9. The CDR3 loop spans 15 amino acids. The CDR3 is CASSLRSSGGVDQFF. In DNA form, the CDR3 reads TGTGCCAGCAGCTTACGGTCTAGCGGGGGGGTTGATCAGTTCTTC.

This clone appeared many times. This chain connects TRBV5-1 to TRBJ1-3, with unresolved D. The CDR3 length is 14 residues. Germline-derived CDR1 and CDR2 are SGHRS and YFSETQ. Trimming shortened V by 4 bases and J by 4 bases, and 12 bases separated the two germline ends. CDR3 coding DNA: TGCGCCAGCAGCCGGGAAGGACGGGGAAACACCATATATTTT. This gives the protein CASSREGRGNTIYF.

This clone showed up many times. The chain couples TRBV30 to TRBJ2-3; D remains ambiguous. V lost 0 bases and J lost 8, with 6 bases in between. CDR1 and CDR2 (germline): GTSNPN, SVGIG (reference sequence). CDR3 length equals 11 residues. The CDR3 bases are TGTGCCTGGAGTGTACGCAGTACGCAGTATTTT. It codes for CAWSVRSTQYF.

The CDR3: CASSWDRGAAFF. As DNA, the CDR3 is TGTGCCAGCAGTTGGGACAGGGGGGCAGCTTTCTTT. This chain connects TRBV12-3 or TRBV12-4 to TRBJ1-1, with 11 bases lining up with TRBD1. Losses at the gene ends were 4 bases for V and 10 bases for J; bases not matched to a gene: 2. The CDR3 runs to 12 residues.

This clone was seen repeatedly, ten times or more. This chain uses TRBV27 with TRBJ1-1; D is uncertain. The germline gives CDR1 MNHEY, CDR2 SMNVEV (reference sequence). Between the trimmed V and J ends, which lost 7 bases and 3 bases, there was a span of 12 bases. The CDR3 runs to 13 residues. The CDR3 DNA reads TGTGCCAGCATAGGAAGCGGCCACACTGAAGCTTTCTTT. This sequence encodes CASIGSGHTEAFF.

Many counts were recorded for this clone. The CDR3 spells CASSLYYNTGELFF. The CDR3 DNA sequence: TGTGCCAGCAGTCTCTACTATAACACCGGGGAGCTGTTTTTT. V is TRBV27 and J is TRBJ2-2; D is unclear. Germline lookup yields CDR1 MNHEY and CDR2 SMNVEV (reference sequence). This CDR3 is 14 amino acids long. Trimming removed 5 bases at V and 2 bases at J, with 9 bases between.

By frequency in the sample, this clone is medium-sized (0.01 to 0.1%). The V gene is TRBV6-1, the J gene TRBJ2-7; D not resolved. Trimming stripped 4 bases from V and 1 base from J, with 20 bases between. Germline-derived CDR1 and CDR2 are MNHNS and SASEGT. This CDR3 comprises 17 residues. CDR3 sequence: CASSAVPPSWESYEQYF. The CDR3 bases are TGTGCCAGCAGTGCAGTGCCCCCTAGTTGGGAATCCTACGAGCAGTACTTC.

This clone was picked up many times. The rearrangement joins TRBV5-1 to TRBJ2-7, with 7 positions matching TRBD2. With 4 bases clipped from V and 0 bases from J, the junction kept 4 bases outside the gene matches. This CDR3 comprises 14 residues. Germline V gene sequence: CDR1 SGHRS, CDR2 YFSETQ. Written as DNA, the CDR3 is TGCGCCAGCAGCGCTAGCGGACCCTCCTACGAGCAGTACTTC. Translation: CASSASGPSYEQYF.

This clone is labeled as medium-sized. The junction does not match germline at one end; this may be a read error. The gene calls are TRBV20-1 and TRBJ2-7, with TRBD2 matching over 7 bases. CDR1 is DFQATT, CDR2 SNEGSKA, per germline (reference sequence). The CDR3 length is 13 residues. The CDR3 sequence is CSARAGTRYEQYF. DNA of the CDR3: TGCAGTGCGAGAGCGGGAACTAGGTACGAGCAGTACTTC.

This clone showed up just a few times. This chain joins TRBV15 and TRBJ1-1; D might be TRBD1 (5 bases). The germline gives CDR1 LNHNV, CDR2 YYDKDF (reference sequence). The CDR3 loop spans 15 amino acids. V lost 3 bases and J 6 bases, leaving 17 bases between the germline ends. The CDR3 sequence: CATSSPPQGDPEAFF. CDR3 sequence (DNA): TGTGCCACCAGCAGCCCTCCCCAGGGTGATCCTGAAGCTTTCTTT.

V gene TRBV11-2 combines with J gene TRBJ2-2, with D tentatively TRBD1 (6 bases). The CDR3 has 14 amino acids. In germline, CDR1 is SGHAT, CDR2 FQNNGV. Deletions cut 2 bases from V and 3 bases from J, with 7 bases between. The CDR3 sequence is CASSLSGDTGELFF. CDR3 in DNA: TGTGCCAGCAGCTTATCAGGGGACACCGGGGAGCTGTTTTTT.

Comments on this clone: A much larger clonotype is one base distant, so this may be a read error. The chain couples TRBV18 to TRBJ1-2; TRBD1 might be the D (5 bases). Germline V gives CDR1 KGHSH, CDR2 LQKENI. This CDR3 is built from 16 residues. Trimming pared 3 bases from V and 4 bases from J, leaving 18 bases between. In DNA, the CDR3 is TGTGCCAGCTCACCCACAGGCGCCTATCATGGCTATGGCTACACCTTC. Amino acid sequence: CASSPTGAYHGYGYTF.

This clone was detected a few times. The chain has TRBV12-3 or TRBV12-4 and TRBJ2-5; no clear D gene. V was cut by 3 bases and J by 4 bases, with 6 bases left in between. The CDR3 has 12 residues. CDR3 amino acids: CASSFTGETQYF. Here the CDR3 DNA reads TGTGCCAGCAGTTTCACGGGAGAGACCCAGTACTTC.

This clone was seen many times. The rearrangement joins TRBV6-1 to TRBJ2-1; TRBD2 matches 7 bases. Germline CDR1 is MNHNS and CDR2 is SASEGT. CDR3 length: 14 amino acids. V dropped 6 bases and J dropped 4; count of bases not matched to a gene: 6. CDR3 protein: CASSSGKDYNEQFF. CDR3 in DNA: TGTGCCAGCAGCAGCGGGAAGGATTACAATGAGCAGTTCTTC.

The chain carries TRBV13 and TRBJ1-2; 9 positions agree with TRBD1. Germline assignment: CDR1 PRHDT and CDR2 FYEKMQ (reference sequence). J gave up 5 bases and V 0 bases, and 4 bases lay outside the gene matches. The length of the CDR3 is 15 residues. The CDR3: CASSLGQGARYGYTF. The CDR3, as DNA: TGTGCCAGCAGCTTAGGACAGGGGGCGCGGTATGGCTACACCTTC.

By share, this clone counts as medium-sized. CDR3 in DNA: TGTGCCAGCAGCTTAGAGTCTCTAGCGTTAGACCGCACAGATACGCAGTATTTT. Translation gives CASSLESLALDRTDTQYF. The gene calls are TRBV13 and TRBJ2-3; maybe TRBD2 (6 bases). Trimming took off 1 base at V and 1 base at J, with 18 bases between the two ends. Per the germline V gene, CDR1 is PRHDT and CDR2 is FYEKMQ (reference sequence). This CDR3 is built from 18 residues.

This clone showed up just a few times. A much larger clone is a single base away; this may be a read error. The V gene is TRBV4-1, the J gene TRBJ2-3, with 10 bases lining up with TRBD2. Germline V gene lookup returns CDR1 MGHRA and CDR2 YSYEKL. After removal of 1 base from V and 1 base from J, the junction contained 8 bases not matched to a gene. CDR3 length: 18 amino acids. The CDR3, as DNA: TGCGCCAGCAGCCAAGGTCTAGCGGGAGCTACTGGCACAGATACGCAGTATTTT. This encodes CASSQGLAGATGTDTQYF.

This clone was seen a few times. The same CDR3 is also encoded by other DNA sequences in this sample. The CDR3 DNA reads TGTGCCAGCAGTCGGCAGGGTAGCACAGATACGCAGTATTTT. Its protein product is CASSRQGSTDTQYF. The chain combines TRBV12-3 or TRBV12-4 with TRBJ2-3, with D possibly matching TRBD1 (5 bases). This CDR3 has 14 residues. V was cut by 5 bases and J by 0 bases, with 9 bases left in between.

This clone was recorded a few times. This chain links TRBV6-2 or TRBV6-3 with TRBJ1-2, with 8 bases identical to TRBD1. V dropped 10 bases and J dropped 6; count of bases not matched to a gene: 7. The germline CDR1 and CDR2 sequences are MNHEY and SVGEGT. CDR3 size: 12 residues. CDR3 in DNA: TGTGCCACCAGGACAGGGTCCCATGGCTACACCTTC. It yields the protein CATRTGSHGYTF.

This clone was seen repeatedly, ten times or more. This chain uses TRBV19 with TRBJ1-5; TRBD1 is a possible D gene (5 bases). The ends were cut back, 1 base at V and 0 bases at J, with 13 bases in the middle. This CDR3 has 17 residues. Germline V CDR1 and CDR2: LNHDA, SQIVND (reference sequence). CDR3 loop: CASSIGRQGYSNQPQHF. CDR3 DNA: TGTGCCAGTAGTATAGGGAGGCAGGGCTATAGCAATCAGCCCCAGCATTTT.

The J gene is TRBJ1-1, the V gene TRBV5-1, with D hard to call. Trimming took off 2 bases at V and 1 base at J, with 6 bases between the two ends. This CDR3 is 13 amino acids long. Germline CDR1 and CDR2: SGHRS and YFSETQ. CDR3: CASSLEGNTEAFF. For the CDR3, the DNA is TGCGCCAGCAGCTTAGAGGGGAACACTGAAGCTTTCTTT. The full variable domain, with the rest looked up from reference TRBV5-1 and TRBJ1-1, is KAGVTQTPRYLIKTRGQQVTLSCSPISGHRSVSWYQQTPGQGLQFLFEYFSETQRNKGNFPGRFSGRQFSNSRSEMNVSTLELGDSALYLCASSLEGNTEAFFGQGTRLTVV.